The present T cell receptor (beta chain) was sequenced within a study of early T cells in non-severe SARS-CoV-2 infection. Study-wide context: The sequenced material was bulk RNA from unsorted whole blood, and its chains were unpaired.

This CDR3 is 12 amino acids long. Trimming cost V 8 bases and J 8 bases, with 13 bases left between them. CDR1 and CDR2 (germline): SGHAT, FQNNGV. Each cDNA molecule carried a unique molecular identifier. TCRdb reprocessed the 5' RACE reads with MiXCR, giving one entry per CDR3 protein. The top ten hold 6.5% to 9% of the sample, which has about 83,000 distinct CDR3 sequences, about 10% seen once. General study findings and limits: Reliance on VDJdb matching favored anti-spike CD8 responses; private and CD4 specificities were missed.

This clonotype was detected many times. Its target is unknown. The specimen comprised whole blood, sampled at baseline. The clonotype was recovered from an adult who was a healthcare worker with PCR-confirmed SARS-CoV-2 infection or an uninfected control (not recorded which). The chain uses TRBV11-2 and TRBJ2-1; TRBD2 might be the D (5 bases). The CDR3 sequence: CASLRERDEQFF. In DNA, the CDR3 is TGTGCCAGCCTAAGGGAGAGGGATGAGCAGTTCTTC.